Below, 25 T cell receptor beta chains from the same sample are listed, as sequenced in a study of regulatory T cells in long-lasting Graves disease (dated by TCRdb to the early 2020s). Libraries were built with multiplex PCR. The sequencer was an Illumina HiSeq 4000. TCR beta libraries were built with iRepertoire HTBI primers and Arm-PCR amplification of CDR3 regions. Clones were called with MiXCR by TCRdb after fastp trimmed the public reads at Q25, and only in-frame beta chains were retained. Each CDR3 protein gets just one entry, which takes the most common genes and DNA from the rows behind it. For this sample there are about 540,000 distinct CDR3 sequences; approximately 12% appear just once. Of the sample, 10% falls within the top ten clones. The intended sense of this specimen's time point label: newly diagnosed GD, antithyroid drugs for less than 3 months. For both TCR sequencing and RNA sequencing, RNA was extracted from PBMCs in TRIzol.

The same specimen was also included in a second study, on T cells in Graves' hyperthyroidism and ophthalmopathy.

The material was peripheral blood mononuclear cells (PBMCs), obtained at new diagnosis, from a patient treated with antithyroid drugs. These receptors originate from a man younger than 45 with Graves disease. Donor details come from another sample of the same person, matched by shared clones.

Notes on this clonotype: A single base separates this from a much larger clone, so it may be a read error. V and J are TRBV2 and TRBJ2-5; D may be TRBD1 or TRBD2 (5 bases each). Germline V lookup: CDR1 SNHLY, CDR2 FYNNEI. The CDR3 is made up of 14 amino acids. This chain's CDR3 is CAISESRGEETQYF. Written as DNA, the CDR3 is TGTGCCATCAGTGAGTCGAGAGGGGAAGAGACCCAGTACTTC.

The CDR3 spells CATSRDREQETQYF. The CDR3 nucleotides read TGTGCCACCAGCAGAGATAGGGAACAAGAGACCCAGTACTTC. The chain uses TRBV15 and TRBJ2-5; no definite D call. The ends were cut back, 0 bases at V and 2 bases at J, with 7 bases in the middle. Per germline, CDR1 LNHNV and CDR2 YYDKDF (reference sequence). This CDR3 is built from 14 residues.

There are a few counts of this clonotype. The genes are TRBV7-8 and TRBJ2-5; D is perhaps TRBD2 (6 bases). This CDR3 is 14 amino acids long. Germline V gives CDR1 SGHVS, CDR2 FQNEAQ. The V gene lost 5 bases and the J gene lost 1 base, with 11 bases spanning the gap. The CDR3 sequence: CASSLQRVQETQYF. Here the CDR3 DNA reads TGTGCCAGCAGCCTCCAGCGGGTCCAAGAGACCCAGTACTTC. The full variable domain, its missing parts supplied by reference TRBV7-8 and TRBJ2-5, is GAGVSQSPRYKVAKRGQDVALRCDPISGHVSLFWYQQALGQGPEFLTYFQNEAQLDKSGLPSDRFFAERPEGSVSTLKIQRTQQEDSAVYLCASSLQRVQETQYFGPGTRLLVL.

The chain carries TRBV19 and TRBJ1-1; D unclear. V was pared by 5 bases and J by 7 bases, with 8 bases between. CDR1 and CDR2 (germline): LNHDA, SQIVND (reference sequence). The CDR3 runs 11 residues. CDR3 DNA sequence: TGTGCCAGTAGTCGCCAACTTGAAGCTTTCTTT. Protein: CASSRQLEAFF. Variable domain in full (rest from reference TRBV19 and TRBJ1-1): DGGITQSPKYLFRKEGQNVTLSCEQNLNHDAMYWYRQDPGQGLRLIYYSQIVNDFQKGDIAEGYSVSREKKESFPLTVTSAQKNPTAFYLCASSRQLEAFFGQGTRLTVV.

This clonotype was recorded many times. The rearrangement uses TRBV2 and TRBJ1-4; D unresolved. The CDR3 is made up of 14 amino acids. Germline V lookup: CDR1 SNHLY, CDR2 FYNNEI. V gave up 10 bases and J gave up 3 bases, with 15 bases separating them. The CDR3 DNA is TGTGCCATTAAGACTTTAACGGCTAATGAAAAACTGTTTTTT. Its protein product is CAIKTLTANEKLFF.

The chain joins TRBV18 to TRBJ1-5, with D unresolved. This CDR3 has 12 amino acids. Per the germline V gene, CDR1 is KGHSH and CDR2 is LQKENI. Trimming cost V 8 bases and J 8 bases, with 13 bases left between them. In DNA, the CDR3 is TGTGCCAGCACCCGGGCGGGAGAGCCCCAGCATTTT. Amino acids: CASTRAGEPQHF.

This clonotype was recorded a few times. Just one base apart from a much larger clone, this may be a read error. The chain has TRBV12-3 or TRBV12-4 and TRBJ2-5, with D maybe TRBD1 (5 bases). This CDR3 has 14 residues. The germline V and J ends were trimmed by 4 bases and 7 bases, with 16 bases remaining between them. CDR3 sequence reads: CASSSNQGKGTQYF. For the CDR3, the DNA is TGTGCCAGCAGTTCCAACCAGGGTAAAGGGACCCAGTACTTC.

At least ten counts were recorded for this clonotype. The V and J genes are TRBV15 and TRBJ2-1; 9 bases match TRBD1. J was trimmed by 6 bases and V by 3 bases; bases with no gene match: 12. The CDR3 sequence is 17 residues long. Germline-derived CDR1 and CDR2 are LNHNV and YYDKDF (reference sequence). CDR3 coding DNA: TGTGCCACCAGCAGTGAAGGCCCCGGACAGGGGACCAATGAGCAGTTCTTC. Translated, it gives CATSSEGPGQGTNEQFF.

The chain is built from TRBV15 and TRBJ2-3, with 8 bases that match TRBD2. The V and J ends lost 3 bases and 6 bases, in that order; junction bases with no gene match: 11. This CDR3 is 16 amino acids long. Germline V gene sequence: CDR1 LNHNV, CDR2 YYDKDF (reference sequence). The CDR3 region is CATSSTARGGWDTQYF. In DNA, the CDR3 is TGTGCCACCAGCAGTACAGCCCGCGGGGGGTGGGATACGCAGTATTTT.

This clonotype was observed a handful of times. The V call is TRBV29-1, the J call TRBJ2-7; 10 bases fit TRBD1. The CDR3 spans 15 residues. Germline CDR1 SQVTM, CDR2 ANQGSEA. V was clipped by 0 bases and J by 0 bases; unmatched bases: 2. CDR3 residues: CSVEDRDRGSYEQYF. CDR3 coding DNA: TGCAGCGTTGAAGACAGGGACAGGGGCTCCTACGAGCAGTACTTC.

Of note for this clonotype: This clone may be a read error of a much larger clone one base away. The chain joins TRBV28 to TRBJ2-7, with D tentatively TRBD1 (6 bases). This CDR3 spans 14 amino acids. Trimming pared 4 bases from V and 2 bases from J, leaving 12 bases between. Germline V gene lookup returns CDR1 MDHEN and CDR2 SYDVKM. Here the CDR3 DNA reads TGTGCCAGCAGTTCCTCCAGGGGCGCCTACGAGCAGTACTTC. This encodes CASSSSRGAYEQYF.

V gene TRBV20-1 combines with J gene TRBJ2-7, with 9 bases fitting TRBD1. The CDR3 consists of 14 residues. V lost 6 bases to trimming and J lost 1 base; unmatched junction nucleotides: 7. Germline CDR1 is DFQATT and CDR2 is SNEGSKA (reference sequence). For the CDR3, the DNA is TGCAGTGCCTATGACAGGGGGGGTTCCTACGAGCAGTACTTC. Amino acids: CSAYDRGGSYEQYF.

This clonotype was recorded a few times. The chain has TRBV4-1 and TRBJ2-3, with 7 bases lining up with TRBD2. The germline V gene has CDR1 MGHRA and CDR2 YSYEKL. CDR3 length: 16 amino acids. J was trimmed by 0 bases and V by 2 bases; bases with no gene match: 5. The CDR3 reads CASSQIAGLSTDTQYF. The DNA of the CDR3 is TGCGCCAGCAGCCAAATAGCGGGCCTCAGCACAGATACGCAGTATTTT.

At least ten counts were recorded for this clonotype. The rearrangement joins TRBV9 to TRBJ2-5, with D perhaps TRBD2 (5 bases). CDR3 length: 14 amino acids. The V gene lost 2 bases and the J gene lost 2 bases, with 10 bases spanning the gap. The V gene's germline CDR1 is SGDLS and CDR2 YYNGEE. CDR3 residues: CASSVEGRQETQYF. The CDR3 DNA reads TGTGCCAGCAGCGTCGAGGGCCGGCAAGAGACCCAGTACTTC. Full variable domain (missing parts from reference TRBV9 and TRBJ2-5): DSGVTQTPKHLITATGQRVTLRCSPRSGDLSVYWYQQSLDQGLQFLIQYYNGEERAKGNILERFSAQQFPDLHSELNLSSLELGDSALYFCASSVEGRQETQYFGPGTRLLVL.

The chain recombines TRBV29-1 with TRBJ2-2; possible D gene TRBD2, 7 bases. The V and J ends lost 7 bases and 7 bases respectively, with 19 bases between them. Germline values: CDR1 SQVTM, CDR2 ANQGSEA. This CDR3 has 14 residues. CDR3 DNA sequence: TGCAGCGCTTCGGGCATGGGGGGGCGCGGGGAGCTGTTTTTT. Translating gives CSASGMGGRGELFF.

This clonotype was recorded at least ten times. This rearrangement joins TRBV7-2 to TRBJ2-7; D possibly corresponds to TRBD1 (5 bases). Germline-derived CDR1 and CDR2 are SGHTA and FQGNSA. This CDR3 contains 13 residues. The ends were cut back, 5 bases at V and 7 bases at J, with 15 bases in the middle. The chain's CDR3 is CASSEARSGEQYF. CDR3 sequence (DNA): TGTGCCAGCAGCGAAGCCCGCTCAGGGGAGCAGTACTTC.

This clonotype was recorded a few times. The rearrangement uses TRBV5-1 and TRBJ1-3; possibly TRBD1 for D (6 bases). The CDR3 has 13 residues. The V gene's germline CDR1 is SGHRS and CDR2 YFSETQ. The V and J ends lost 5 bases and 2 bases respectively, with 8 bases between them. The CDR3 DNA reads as TGCGCCAGCAGGCCAGGGGCTGGAAACACCATATATTTT. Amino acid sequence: CASRPGAGNTIYF.

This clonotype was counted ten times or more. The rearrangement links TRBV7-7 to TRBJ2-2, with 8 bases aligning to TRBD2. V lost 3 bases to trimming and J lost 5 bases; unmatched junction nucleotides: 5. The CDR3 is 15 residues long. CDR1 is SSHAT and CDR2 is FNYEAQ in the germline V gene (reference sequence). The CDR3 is CASSFSGGRTGELFF. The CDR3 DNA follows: TGTGCCAGCAGCTTCAGCGGGGGCAGGACCGGGGAGCTGTTTTTT.

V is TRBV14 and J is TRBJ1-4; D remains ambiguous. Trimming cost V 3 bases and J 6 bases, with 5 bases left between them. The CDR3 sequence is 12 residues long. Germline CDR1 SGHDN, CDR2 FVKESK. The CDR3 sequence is CASSHVHEKLFF. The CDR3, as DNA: TGTGCCAGCAGCCACGTACATGAAAAACTGTTTTTT. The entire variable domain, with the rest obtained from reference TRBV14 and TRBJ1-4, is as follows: EAGVTQFPSHSVIEKGQTVTLRCDPISGHDNLYWYRRVMGKEIKFLLHFVKESKQDESGMPNNRFLAERTGGTYSTLKVQPAELEDSGVYFCASSHVHEKLFFGSGTQLSVL.

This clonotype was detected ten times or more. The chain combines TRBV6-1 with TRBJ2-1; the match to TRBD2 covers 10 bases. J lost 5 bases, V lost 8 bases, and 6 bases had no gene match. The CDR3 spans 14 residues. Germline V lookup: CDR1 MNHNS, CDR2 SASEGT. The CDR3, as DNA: TGTGCCAGCGCCAGCGGGAGGGTGAACAATGAGCAGTTCTTC. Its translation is CASASGRVNNEQFF.

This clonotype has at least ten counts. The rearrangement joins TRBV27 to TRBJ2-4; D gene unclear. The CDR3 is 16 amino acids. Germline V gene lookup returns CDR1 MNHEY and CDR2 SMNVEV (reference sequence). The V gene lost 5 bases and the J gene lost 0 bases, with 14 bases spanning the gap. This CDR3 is CASSADSFLAKNIQYF. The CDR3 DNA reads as TGTGCCAGCAGTGCCGATTCCTTTCTAGCCAAAAACATTCAGTACTTC.

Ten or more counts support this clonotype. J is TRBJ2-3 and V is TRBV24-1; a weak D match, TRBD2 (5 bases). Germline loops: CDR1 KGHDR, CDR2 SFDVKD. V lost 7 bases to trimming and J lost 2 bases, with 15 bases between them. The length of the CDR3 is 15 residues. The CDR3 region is CATSETRGPTDTQYF. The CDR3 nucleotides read TGTGCCACCAGCGAGACGAGAGGGCCCACAGATACGCAGTATTTT.

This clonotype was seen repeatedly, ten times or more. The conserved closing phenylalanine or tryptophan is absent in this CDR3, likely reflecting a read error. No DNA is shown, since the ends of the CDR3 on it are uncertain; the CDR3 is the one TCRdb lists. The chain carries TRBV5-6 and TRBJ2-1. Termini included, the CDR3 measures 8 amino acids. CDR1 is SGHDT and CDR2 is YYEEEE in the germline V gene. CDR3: CASSLRHT.

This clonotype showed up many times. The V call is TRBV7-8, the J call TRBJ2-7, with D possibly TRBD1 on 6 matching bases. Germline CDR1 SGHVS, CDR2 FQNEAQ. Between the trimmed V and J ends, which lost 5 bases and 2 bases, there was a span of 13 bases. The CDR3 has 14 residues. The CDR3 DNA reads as TGTGCCAGCAGCCCAGGGACAAACGCCTACGAGCAGTACTTC. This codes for CASSPGTNAYEQYF.

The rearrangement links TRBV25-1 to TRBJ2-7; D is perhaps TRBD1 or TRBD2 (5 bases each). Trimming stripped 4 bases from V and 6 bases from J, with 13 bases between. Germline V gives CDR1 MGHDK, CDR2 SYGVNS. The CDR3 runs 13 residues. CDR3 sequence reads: CASSVQGRGEQYF. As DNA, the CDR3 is TGTGCCAGCAGTGTTCAGGGACGGGGCGAGCAGTACTTC.